This TCR beta chain appears in the sequencing data of a study of blood T cell repertoires in COVID-19. Germline V gene data show CDR1 as LNHDA and CDR2 as SQIVND (reference sequence). There are 14 residues in the CDR3. The V gene lost 2 bases and the J gene lost 3 bases, with 11 bases spanning the gap. As handled by the study authors: Estimation of nucleated cell counts was performed using reference gene primer amplification. The repertoire was sequenced with immunoSEQ multiplex PCR; TCRdb's copy has only in-frame clones and lacks some. V, J and clone size are taken as reported in that table, and D and trimming were inferred from the DNA itself. This table holds approximately 81,000 clones, roughly 82% found once.

The chain joins TRBV19 to TRBJ2-7; no clear D gene. This sequence was found in a human donor in a cohort sampled during active COVID-19. Source material: peripheral blood. CDR3 residues: CASSITTGLYEQYF. As DNA, the CDR3 is TGTGCCAGTAGTATAACCACCGGTCTCTACGAGCAGTACTTC.